This T cell receptor beta chain was identified during a study of post-analysis software for immune sequencing data. About the research overall: Disease trajectories encompassed relapsing-remitting, secondary progressive and progressive-relapsing multiple sclerosis.

Study-wide findings and caveats: Patients had higher frequencies than controls of about five TRBV segments, including TRBV5-6, TRBV5-1 and TRBV20-1. Controls had significantly higher normalized Chao1 diversity than multiple sclerosis patients.

On this clonotype itself: The antigen is undetermined.

Trimming took 5 bases from V and 8 from J; bases not matched to a gene: 8. This CDR3 has 13 amino acids. Germline V lookup: CDR1 SEHNR, CDR2 FQNEAQ (reference sequence). Unique-molecular-identifier-tagged TCR beta cDNA libraries were used. About 460,000 cDNA molecules were obtained from about 1 to 10 million T cells. TCRdb re-analysed the PCR reads in MiXCR, keeping a single row per CDR3 protein. Altogether approximately 400,000 distinct CDR3 sequences are present, less than 35% being singletons, with the ten largest covering 10% to 15%. The source material was blood. J is TRBJ1-2 and V is TRBV7-9, with 7 bases matching TRBD1. The receptor was derived from a girl aged 10 to 17 with multiple sclerosis. The CDR3 protein is CASSLRDSWGYTF. As DNA, the CDR3 is TGTGCCAGCAGCCTCCGGGACAGCTGGGGCTACACCTTC. Full variable domain (remainder filled in from reference TRBV7-9 and TRBJ1-2): DTGVSQNPRHKITKRGQNVTFRCDPISEHNRLYWYRQTLGQGPEFLTYFQNEAQLEKSRLLSDRFSAERPKGSFSTLEIQRTEQGDSAMYLCASSLRDSWGYTFGSGTRLTVV.